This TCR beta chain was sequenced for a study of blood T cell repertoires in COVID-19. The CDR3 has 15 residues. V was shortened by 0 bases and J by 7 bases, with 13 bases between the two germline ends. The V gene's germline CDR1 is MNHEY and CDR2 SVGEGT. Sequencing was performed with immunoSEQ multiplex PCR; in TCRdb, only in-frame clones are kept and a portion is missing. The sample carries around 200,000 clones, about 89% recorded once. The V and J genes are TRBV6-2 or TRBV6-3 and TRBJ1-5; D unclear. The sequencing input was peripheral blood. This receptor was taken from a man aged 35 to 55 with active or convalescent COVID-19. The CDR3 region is CASSYSGAGLQPQHF. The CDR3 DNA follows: TGTGCCAGCAGTTACTCGGGCGCGGGCTTGCAGCCCCAGCATTTT.